What follows describes a single T cell receptor beta chain. Trimming removed 4 bases at V and 0 bases at J, with 11 bases between. The CDR3 sequence is 15 residues long. Germline CDR1 reads MGHDK; CDR2 reads SYGVNS. The sample originates from a study of T cells after yellow fever vaccination. TCRdb fed the 5' RACE reads into MiXCR, producing one record per CDR3 protein. Of 500,000 to 650,000 distinct CDR3 sequences listed, roughly 12% are singletons. The sequencing used PBMCs, collected on the day of the yellow fever booster vaccination. The V call is TRBV25-1, the J call TRBJ2-3, with D perhaps matching TRBD2 (5 bases). This TCR came from a man aged 25-45 years who received the YFV17D yellow fever vaccine. In DNA form, the CDR3 reads TGTGCCAGCAGTGGGGTGGGCGGGAGCACAGATACGCAGTATTTT. Translation gives CASSGVGGSTDTQYF.